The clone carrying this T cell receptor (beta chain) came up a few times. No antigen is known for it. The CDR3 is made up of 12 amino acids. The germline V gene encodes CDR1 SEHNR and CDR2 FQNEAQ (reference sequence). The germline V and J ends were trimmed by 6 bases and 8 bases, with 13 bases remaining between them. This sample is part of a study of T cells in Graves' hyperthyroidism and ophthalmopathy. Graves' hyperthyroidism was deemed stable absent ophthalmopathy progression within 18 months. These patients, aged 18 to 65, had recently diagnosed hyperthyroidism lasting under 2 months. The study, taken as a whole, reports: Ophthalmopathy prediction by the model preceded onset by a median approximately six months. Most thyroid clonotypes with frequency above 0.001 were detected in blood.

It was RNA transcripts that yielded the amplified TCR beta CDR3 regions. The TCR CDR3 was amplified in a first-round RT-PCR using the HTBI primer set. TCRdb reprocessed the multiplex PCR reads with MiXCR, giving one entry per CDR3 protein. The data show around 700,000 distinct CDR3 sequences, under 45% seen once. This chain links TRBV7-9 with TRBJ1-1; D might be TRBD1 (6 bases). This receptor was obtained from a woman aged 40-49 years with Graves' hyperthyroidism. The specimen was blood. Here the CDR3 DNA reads TGTGCCAGCAGTGACACAGGGCAGGAAGCTTTCTTT. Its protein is CASSDTGQEAFF.